The clone carrying this T cell receptor (beta chain) came up once. Seattle cases were enrolled at active infection and followed longitudinally. Profiling relied on immunoSEQ multiplex PCR, and the TCRdb table lists in-frame clones only, not all of them. The sample has a few hundred thousand clones, approximately 88% seen once. This sample was taken from a study of blood T cell repertoires in COVID-19. Background on the study: T cells, B-cell-depleted T cells, or PBMCs supplied cDNA or gDNA.

Per germline, CDR1 SGDLS and CDR2 YYNGEE. This CDR3 region has 12 residues. Trimming pared 4 bases from V and 4 bases from J, leaving 8 bases between. The sequence was obtained from a woman aged 30 to 39 with COVID-19, enrolled during active disease. The chain links TRBV9 to TRBJ1-1; D is ambiguous. Sequenced input: peripheral blood. CDR3 DNA: TGTGCCAGCAGCTCCAGCGGCACTGAAGCTTTCTTT. Residues: CASSSSGTEAFF.